This entry concerns a single T cell receptor (beta chain). In this sample, this clonotype turned up many times. This clone's antigen is unknown. No base qualities exist here, and no much larger clone lies one base off it. This specimen comes from a study of response to subunit inactivated influenza vaccine (dated by TCRdb to the late 2010s). With regard to the full study: Deep quantitative T cell receptor repertoire profiling was used in the study to track responses to a trivalent subunit inactivated influenza vaccine. General findings and caveats noted by the study authors: The authors proposed that each seasonal influenza vaccination may bring in only a limited number of new T cells.

Library generation was performed with RT-PCR. The sequencer was an Illumina HiSeq 2500. Clones were called with MiXCR by TCRdb after fastp trimmed the public reads at Q25, and only in-frame beta chains were retained. Every entry covers one CDR3 protein and lists the most common genes and DNA from its rows. The sample contains roughly 700,000 distinct CDR3 sequences, roughly 13% of them found a single time. 5.5% to 7% of the sample is in the top ten clones. CDR1 and CDR2, per the germline V gene, are MNHNS and SASEGT. Its CDR3 holds 14 amino acids, cysteine through phenylalanine. Only CDR3 DNA is held: 42 bases, read in frame from base 1. V sheds 6 bases and J sheds 4 bases, leaving 16 bases between their ends.

The V gene is TRBV6-1 and the J gene is TRBJ2-7, with the D assignment possibly TRBD1 or TRBD2, given 6 matching bases for each. Sequencing was performed on PBMCs from blood, taken around two weeks before vaccination. The receptor was derived from a man aged 50 or older who received an inactivated influenza vaccine. Donor details come from another sample of the same person, matched by shared clones. In nucleotide form, the sequence is TGTGCCAGCAGCCCGGTGGGGGGCCCATACGAGCAGTACTTC. The translation is CASSPVGGPYEQYF.